These 30 T cell receptor beta chains were all obtained from the same sample, sequenced in a study of blood T cell repertoires in COVID-19 (dated by TCRdb to the early 2020s). Library preparation used the immunoSEQ multiplex PCR assay. Not all clones reach the TCRdb copy of this immuneACCESS table, which keeps in-frame sequences only. Checked studies attribute under half of the gap to unresolved V genes and leave the rest unexplained. In this sample the table shows about 200,000 clones, 86% of which occur a single time. Roughly 2.4% of the sample is taken by the ten largest. Sequenced input: peripheral blood. All receptors come from a woman aged 45 to 65 with acute or convalescent COVID-19.

The chain has TRBV11-2 and TRBJ2-1, with 10 bases fitting TRBD2. The CDR3 covers 17 residues. V dropped 0 bases and J dropped 2; count of bases not matched to a gene: 4. Per the germline V gene, CDR1 is SGHAT and CDR2 is FQNNGV. The CDR3 sequence is CASSLESGLATYNEQFF. In nucleotides, the CDR3 is TGTGCCAGCAGCTTAGAATCGGGACTAGCGACCTACAATGAGCAGTTCTTC. Combining the CDR3 with reference TRBV11-2 and TRBJ2-1 gives the whole variable domain EAGVAQSPRYKIIEKRQSVAFWCNPISGHATLYWYQQILGQGPKLLIQFQNNGVVDDSQLPKDRFSAERLKGVDSTLKIQPAKLEDSAVYLCASSLESGLATYNEQFFGPGTRLTVL.

The V and J genes are TRBV2 and TRBJ2-7; the D gene is possibly TRBD1 (5 bases). Trimming cost V 6 bases and J 7 bases, with 10 bases left between them. Germline loops: CDR1 SNHLY, CDR2 FYNNEI. The CDR3 extends over 11 amino acids. This CDR3 is CASRGSGEQYF. The CDR3 region has the DNA TGTGCCAGCAGAGGTTCAGGGGAGCAGTACTTC.

A note on this clone: Additional DNA sequences in this sample encode the identical CDR3. This chain uses TRBV19 with TRBJ2-3; 9 nucleotides agree with TRBD1. The CDR3 length is 14 residues. The V segment lost 9 bases and the J segment 3 bases; nucleotides outside the gene matches: 7. CDR1 and CDR2 from the germline V gene are LNHDA and SQIVND (reference sequence). CDR3 loop: CASSGQGGTDTQYF. The DNA for the CDR3 is TGTGCCAGCTCGGGACAGGGTGGGACAGATACGCAGTATTTT.

J is TRBJ2-2 and V is TRBV7-7; 10 nucleotides agree with TRBD1. This CDR3 is 15 amino acids long. The V segment lost 5 bases and the J segment 5 bases; nucleotides outside the gene matches: 5. The V gene's germline CDR1 is SSHAT and CDR2 FNYEAQ (reference sequence). CDR3 sequence (DNA): TGTGCCAGCAGCCCTGGGACAGGGGAGACCGGGGAGCTGTTTTTT. It encodes CASSPGTGETGELFF.

V is TRBV28 and J is TRBJ1-5; D not resolved. CDR1 and CDR2 from the germline V gene are MDHEN and SYDVKM. V was shortened by 3 bases and J by 9 bases, with 12 bases between the two germline ends. The CDR3 covers 13 residues. The chain's CDR3 is CASSLRGPGPQHF. In nucleotides, the CDR3 is TGTGCCAGCAGTTTGCGGGGTCCGGGGCCCCAGCATTTT.

This clone was detected only once. The V gene is TRBV15, the J gene TRBJ2-3, with TRBD2 identical over 11 bases. The ends lost 5 bases at V and 4 bases at J; junction bases unmatched: 11. Per germline, CDR1 LNHNV and CDR2 YYDKDF (reference sequence). This CDR3 is built from 17 residues. The CDR3 DNA is TGTGCCACCAGCGCCGGACTAGCGGGCGGGGTTGCAGATACGCAGTATTTT. Translation: CATSAGLAGGVADTQYF.

CDR3 in amino acids: CASSNWESSYEQYF. CDR3 coding DNA: TGTGCCAGTAGTAACTGGGAGAGCTCCTACGAGCAGTACTTC. The chain links TRBV19 to TRBJ2-7; tentatively, D is TRBD2 (5 bases). CDR3 length: 14 residues. V was shortened by 4 bases and J by 0 bases, with 10 bases between the two germline ends. CDR1 and CDR2 from the germline V gene are LNHDA and SQIVND (reference sequence).

The chain's CDR3 is CAATAGQVNTEAFF. CDR3 in DNA: TGCGCCGCCACGGCGGGACAGGTCAACACTGAAGCTTTCTTT. V usage is TRBV10-2 and J usage is TRBJ1-1; TRBD1 agrees at 8 bases. The V and J ends lost 11 bases and 2 bases, in that order; junction bases with no gene match: 10. Germline-derived CDR1 and CDR2 are WSHSY and SAAADI. The CDR3 is 14 residues long.

The rearrangement links TRBV5-1 to TRBJ2-1; no clear D gene. This CDR3 contains 13 residues. In germline, CDR1 is SGHRS, CDR2 YFSETQ. V lost 0 bases and J lost 7, with 8 bases in between. The CDR3 DNA sequence: TGCGCCAGCAGCTTGGTATCCGGGAATGAGCAGTTCTTC. Its translation is CASSLVSGNEQFF.

This clone has just one count. CDR3 sequence: CAWSPMGGALFF. In DNA form, the CDR3 reads TGTGCCTGGAGTCCCATGGGAGGGGCTCTGTTTTTT. J is TRBJ1-4 and V is TRBV30; the D gene is possibly TRBD1 (5 bases). The germline CDR1 and CDR2 sequences are GTSNPN and SVGIG (reference sequence). The CDR3 is made up of 12 amino acids. Between the trimmed V and J ends, which lost 2 bases and 14 bases, there was a span of 15 bases.

CDR3 amino acids: CASSLGTGGSETQYF. Written as DNA, the CDR3 is TGTGCCAGCAGTCTTGGGACAGGGGGCAGCGAGACCCAGTACTTC. The chain carries TRBV6-5 and TRBJ2-5, with 12 bases lining up with TRBD1. Unmatched junction bases numbered 6, after V lost 5 bases and J lost 5 bases. This CDR3 comprises 15 residues. Germline CDR1 MNHEY, CDR2 SVGAGI.

V gene TRBV5-8 combines with J gene TRBJ1-4; no firm D call. CDR3 length: 15 amino acids. The germline gives CDR1 SGHTS, CDR2 YDEGEE. V was cut by 4 bases and J by 0 bases, with 10 bases left in between. CDR3 amino acids: CASSRGTATNEKLFF. The CDR3 DNA reads TGTGCCAGCAGCCGGGGAACGGCAACTAATGAAAAACTGTTTTTT.

This clone has more than one count but fewer than ten. The CDR3 DNA sequence: TGTGCCAGCAGCTTAGCGCCTAGTCGGACAGTCGAACGAAACACCATATATTTT. It translates to CASSLAPSRTVERNTIYF. This chain uses TRBV7-8 with TRBJ1-3; TRBD1 is a possible D gene (6 bases). Trimming left V 0 bases short and J 5 bases short, with 20 bases between. The CDR3 spans 18 residues. Germline V gene lookup returns CDR1 SGHVS and CDR2 FQNEAQ.

CDR3 sequence: CATSDGQSREQYF. In DNA, the CDR3 is TGTGCCACCAGTGATGGACAGTCGCGGGAGCAGTACTTC. The rearrangement links TRBV24-1 to TRBJ2-7, with a possible D match to TRBD1 (6 bases). Trimming pared 3 bases from V and 7 bases from J, leaving 12 bases between. This CDR3 has 13 amino acids. Germline V gives CDR1 KGHDR, CDR2 SFDVKD.

This chain links TRBV29-1 with TRBJ1-4, with D possibly TRBD1 on 5 matching bases. This CDR3 contains 11 residues. V was shortened by 6 bases and J by 6 bases, with 8 bases between the two germline ends. Germline V gene sequence: CDR1 SQVTM, CDR2 ANQGSEA. The CDR3 bases are TGCAGCGTGGGGGGAGATGAAAAACTGTTTTTT. It translates to CSVGGDEKLFF.

V is TRBV11-2 and J is TRBJ2-7; 13 bases align to TRBD2. The junction had 9 bases not matched to a gene; V was cut back by 3 bases and J by 7 bases. Germline V gene sequence: CDR1 SGHAT, CDR2 FQNNGV. The CDR3 length is 16 residues. CDR3 coding DNA: TGTGCCAGCAGCTTCGGACTAGCGGGGGATCTAGGAGAGCAGTACTTC. Amino acids: CASSFGLAGDLGEQYF.

In its sample, this clone was seen once. CDR3 in amino acids: CASSYQTEEKLFF. Here the CDR3 DNA reads TGTGCCAGCAGTTACCAGACGGAGGAAAAACTGTTTTTT. The chain joins TRBV6-2 or TRBV6-3 to TRBJ1-4; D is undetermined. Germline lookup yields CDR1 MNHEY and CDR2 SVGEGT. The CDR3 has 13 residues. V dropped 2 bases and J dropped 8 bases, with 9 bases sitting between them.

This rearrangement joins TRBV9 to TRBJ2-5; D is unclear. Per the germline V gene, CDR1 is SGDLS and CDR2 is YYNGEE. Trimming removed 0 bases from V and 1 base from J, with 4 bases in between. This CDR3 region has 13 residues. CDR3 coding DNA: TGTGCCAGCAGCGTAGGGCCCCAAGAGACCCAGTACTTC. Encoded protein: CASSVGPQETQYF.

This chain connects TRBV9 to TRBJ1-2; possible D gene TRBD1, 5 bases. The CDR3 consists of 16 residues. CDR1 SGDLS and CDR2 YYNGEE come from the germline V gene. Trimming left V 2 bases short and J 0 bases short, with 14 bases between. The DNA of the CDR3 is TGTGCCAGCAGCGTCGGCACAGGTGCGTCTAACTATGGCTACACCTTC. Protein sequence: CASSVGTGASNYGYTF.

The chain is built from TRBV7-9 and TRBJ2-1; 7 bases fit TRBD2. V trimming: 0 bases; J trimming: 7 bases; junction bases outside the gene matches: 6. Germline V lookup: CDR1 SEHNR, CDR2 FQNEAQ (reference sequence). This CDR3 is 15 amino acids long. The CDR3 reads CASSLAGGPGNEQFF. In nucleotides, the CDR3 is TGTGCCAGCAGCTTAGCGGGAGGGCCAGGTAATGAGCAGTTCTTC.

The chain is built from TRBV7-9 and TRBJ2-1; a weak D match, TRBD1 (6 bases). V lost 5 bases and J lost 3, with 8 bases in between. CDR1 and CDR2 from the germline V gene are SEHNR and FQNEAQ (reference sequence). The CDR3 has 13 amino acids. CDR3 amino acids: CASSTGIYNEQFF. For the CDR3, the DNA is TGTGCCAGCAGCACAGGGATCTACAATGAGCAGTTCTTC.

The gene calls are TRBV5-1 and TRBJ2-1; the D gene is possibly TRBD1 (6 bases). V lost 4 bases, J lost 1 base, and 12 bases lay in between. Germline lookup yields CDR1 SGHRS and CDR2 YFSETQ. The CDR3 is 15 amino acids. CDR3: CASSIRGESYNEQFF. The CDR3 DNA reads TGCGCCAGCAGCATCAGGGGCGAATCCTACAATGAGCAGTTCTTC.

The rearrangement uses TRBV3-1 (or the pseudogene TRBV3-2) and TRBJ1-2, with D tentatively TRBD1 (5 bases). Germline loops: CDR1 LGHDT, CDR2 YNNKEL (reference sequence). CDR3 length: 17 residues. V was trimmed by 0 bases and J by 0 bases, leaving 14 bases between them. Here the CDR3 reads CASSQDAGWLTNYGYTF. For the CDR3, the DNA is TGTGCCAGCAGCCAAGATGCAGGGTGGTTAACTAACTATGGCTACACCTTC.

The chain combines TRBV2 with TRBJ2-7; 9 bases match TRBD2. The V gene's germline CDR1 is SNHLY and CDR2 FYNNEI. The CDR3 is made up of 12 amino acids. J was trimmed by 5 bases and V by 6 bases; bases with no gene match: 2. CDR3 amino acids: CASSGTSHEQYF. The CDR3 DNA reads as TGTGCCAGCAGCGGGACTAGCCACGAGCAGTACTTC.

V is TRBV4-2 and J is TRBJ1-1, with TRBD1 identical over 8 bases. Germline assignment: CDR1 LGHNA and CDR2 YNFKEQ. Germline trimming cut 3 bases from V and 2 bases from J; bases unmatched to any gene: 11. The CDR3 is 17 residues long. The CDR3 here is CASSHVRQGTSNTEAFF. DNA for the CDR3: TGTGCCAGCAGCCATGTAAGACAGGGGACTTCCAACACTGAAGCTTTCTTT.

The rearrangement links TRBV9 to TRBJ2-1; 8 nucleotides match TRBD2. The germline V gene encodes CDR1 SGDLS and CDR2 YYNGEE. After removal of 2 bases from V and 3 bases from J, the junction contained 4 bases not matched to a gene. This CDR3 comprises 15 residues. The CDR3: CASSVVSGVYNEQFF. CDR3 in DNA: TGTGCCAGCAGCGTTGTTAGCGGGGTCTACAATGAGCAGTTCTTC. The full variable domain, its missing parts supplied by reference TRBV9 and TRBJ2-1, is DSGVTQTPKHLITATGQRVTLRCSPRSGDLSVYWYQQSLDQGLQFLIQYYNGEERAKGNILERFSAQQFPDLHSELNLSSLELGDSALYFCASSVVSGVYNEQFFGPGTRLTVL.

The V call is TRBV7-8, the J call TRBJ2-1; D might be TRBD1 (6 bases). Trimming took 1 base from V and 0 from J, leaving 16 bases between them. The length of the CDR3 is 18 residues. Germline V lookup: CDR1 SGHVS, CDR2 FQNEAQ. The CDR3 spells CASSLVGWGHSSYNEQFF. CDR3 sequence (DNA): TGTGCCAGCAGCTTAGTCGGTTGGGGGCACAGCTCCTACAATGAGCAGTTCTTC.

This chain links TRBV11-2 with TRBJ2-7, with 7 bases fitting TRBD1. Trimming removed 4 bases from V and 1 base from J; junction bases left unmatched: 7. CDR1 is SGHAT and CDR2 is FQNNGV in the germline V gene. This CDR3 region has 15 residues. CDR3 nucleotide sequence: TGTGCCAGCAGCTCCCAGCCGGGACAGTCCTACGAGCAGTACTTC. Protein: CASSSQPGQSYEQYF. The full variable domain, rest sourced from reference TRBV11-2 and TRBJ2-7, is EAGVAQSPRYKIIEKRQSVAFWCNPISGHATLYWYQQILGQGPKLLIQFQNNGVVDDSQLPKDRFSAERLKGVDSTLKIQPAKLEDSAVYLCASSSQPGQSYEQYFGPGTRLTVT.

This chain connects TRBV30 to TRBJ2-5, with 7 positions matching TRBD1. The CDR3 covers 13 residues. Germline CDR1 is GTSNPN and CDR2 is SVGIG (reference sequence). Losses at the gene ends were 5 bases for V and 6 bases for J; bases not matched to a gene: 9. CDR3: CAWALETGKTQYF. The CDR3, as DNA: TGTGCCTGGGCCCTTGAGACAGGGAAGACCCAGTACTTC.

The rearrangement links TRBV7-9 to TRBJ2-5; D might be TRBD2 (5 bases). This CDR3 contains 17 residues. Trimming removed 1 base at V and 5 bases at J, with 20 bases between. CDR1 is SEHNR, CDR2 FQNEAQ, per germline (reference sequence). The CDR3 DNA is TGTGCCAGCAGCTTAGAAATCGGAGCGGCACCGTGGGAGACCCAGTACTTC. This sequence encodes CASSLEIGAAPWETQYF.